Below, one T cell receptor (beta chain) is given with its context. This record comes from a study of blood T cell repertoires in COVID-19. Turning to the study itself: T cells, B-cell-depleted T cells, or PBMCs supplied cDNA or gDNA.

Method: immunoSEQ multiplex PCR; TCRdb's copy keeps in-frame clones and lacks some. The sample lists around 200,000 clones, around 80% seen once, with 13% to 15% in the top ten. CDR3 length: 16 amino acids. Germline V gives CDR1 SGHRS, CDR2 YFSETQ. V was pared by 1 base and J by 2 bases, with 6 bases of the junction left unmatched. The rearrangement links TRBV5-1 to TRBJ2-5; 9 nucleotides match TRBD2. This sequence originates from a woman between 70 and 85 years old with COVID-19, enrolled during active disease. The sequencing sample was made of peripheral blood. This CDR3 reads CASSLSAGGAQETQYF. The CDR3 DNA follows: TGCGCCAGCAGCTTGTCGGCGGGGGGGGCACAAGAGACCCAGTACTTC. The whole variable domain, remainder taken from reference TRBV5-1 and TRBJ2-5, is KAGVTQTPRYLIKTRGQQVTLSCSPISGHRSVSWYQQTPGQGLQFLFEYFSETQRNKGNFPGRFSGRQFSNSRSEMNVSTLELGDSALYLCASSLSAGGAQETQYFGPGTRLLVL.